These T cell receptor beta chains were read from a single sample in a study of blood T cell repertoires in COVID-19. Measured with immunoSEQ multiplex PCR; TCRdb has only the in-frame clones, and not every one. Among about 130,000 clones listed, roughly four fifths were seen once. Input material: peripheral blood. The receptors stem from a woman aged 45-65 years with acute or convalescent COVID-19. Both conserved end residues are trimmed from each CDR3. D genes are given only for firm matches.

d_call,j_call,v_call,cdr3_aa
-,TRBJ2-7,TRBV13,ASSPPGQPSYEQY
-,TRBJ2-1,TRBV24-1,ATSAGESNEQF
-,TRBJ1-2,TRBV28,ASSSLNYGYT
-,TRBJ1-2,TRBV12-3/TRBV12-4,ASSWGDGYT
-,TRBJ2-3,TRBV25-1,ASSARGNSVTDTQY
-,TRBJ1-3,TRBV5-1,ASSLASGFGNTIY
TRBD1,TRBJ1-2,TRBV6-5,ASTDRGRWGYT
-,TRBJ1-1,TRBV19,ASISGDYGGNTEAF
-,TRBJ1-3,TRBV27,ASSPLALTSGNTIY
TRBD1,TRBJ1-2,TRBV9,ASSPPGQGYYGYT
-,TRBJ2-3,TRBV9,ASSVGVAETDTQY
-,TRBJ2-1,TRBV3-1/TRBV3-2,ASSHDSYNEQF
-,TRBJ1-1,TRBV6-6,ASSRGQSGEAF
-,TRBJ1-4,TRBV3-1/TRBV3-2,ASSVSTTNEKLF
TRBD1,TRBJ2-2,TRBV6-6,ASSRTGNTGELF
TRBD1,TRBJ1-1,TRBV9,ASSFRDSNTEAF
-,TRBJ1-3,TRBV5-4,ATRVQGSGNTIY
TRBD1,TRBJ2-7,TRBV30,AWRNRDREGVQY
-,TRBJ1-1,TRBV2,ATQTEPGTEAF
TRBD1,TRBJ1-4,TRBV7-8,ASSLGQGDEKLF
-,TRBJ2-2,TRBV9,ASSVEGPAEVTGELF
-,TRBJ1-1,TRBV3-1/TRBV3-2,ASSQVTSTEAF
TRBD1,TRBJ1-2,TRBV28,ASSFRQGTGYT
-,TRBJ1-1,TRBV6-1,ASSEGGNTEAF
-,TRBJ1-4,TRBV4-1,ASSQDIGRQRYEKLF
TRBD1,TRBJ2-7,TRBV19,ASSIRGTDPYEQY
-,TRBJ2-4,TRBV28,ASTAALAKNIQY
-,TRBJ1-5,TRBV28,ASSLFGQINQPQH
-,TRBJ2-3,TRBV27,ASARLYTDTQY
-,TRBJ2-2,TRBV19,ASNRDSEKELF
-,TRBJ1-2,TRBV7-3,ASSLDTTVWHGYT
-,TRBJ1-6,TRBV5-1,ASSPSWQGQSSYNSPLH
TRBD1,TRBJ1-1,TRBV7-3,ASSAGQGTEAF
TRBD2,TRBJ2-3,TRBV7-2,ASSSVAGASTDTQY
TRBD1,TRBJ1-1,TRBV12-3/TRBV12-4,ASSFTGETEAF
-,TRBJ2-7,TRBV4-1,ASSRGDSYEQY
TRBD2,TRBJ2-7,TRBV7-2,ASSLARTSGGGEQY
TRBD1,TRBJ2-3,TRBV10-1,ASSPTGRTDTQY
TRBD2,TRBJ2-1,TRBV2,ASSPGTSPYNEQF
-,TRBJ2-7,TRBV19,ASRDRRNSYEQY
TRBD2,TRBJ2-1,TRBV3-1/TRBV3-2,ASSQGTSRNEQF
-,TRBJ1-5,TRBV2,ASIRERSQPQH
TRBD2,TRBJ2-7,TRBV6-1,ASSEAWRGGEQY
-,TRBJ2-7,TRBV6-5,ASSLYEQY
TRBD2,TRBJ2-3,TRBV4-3,ASSQGLAGGRGTDTQY
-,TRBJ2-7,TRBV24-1,ATSEGVGIFYEQY
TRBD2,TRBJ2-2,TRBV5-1,ASSSLGTSGTGELF
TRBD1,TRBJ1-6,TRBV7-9,ASSLTSAGTGTPLH
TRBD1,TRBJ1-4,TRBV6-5,ASSRTGNEKLF
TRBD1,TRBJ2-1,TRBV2,ASSGSGQGNEQF
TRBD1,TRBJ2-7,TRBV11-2,ASSHPQGSSYEQY
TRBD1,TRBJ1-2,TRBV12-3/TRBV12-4,ASSRDRVEGLT
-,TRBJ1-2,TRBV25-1,ASSESLSGNYGYT
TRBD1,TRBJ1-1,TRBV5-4,ASRDPGGITEAF
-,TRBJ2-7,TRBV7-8,ASSPVSYEQY
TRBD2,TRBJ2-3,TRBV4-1,ASSQLGTSGRNTQY
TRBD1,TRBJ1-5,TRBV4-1,ASSQEGTGGSQPQH
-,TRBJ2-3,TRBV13,ASSLQGYEDTQY
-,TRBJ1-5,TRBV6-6,ASSYSREVLGPQH
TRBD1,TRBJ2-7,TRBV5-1,ASSLGTGVYHEQY